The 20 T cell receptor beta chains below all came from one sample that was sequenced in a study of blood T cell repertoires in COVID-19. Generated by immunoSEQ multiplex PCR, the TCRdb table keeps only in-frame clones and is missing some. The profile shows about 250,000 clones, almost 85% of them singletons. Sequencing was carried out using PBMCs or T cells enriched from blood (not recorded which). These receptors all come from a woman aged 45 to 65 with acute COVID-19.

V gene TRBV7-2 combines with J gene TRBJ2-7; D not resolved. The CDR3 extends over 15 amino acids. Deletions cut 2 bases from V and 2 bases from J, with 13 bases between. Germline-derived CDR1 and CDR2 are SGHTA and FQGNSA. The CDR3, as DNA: TGTGCCAGCAGCTTAAGGTTTCCCGGAGCCTACGAGCAGTACTTC. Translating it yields CASSLRFPGAYEQYF. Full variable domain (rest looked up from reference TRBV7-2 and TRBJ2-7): GAGVSQSPSNKVTEKGKDVELRCDPISGHTALYWYRQSLGQGLEFLIYFQGNSAPDKSGLPSDRFSAERTGGSVSTLTIQRTQQEDSAVYLCASSLRFPGAYEQYFGPGTRLTVT.

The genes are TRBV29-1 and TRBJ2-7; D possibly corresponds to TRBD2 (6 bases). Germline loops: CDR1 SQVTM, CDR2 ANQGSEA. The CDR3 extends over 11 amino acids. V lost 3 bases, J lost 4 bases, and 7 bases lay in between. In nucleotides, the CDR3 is TGCAGCGTTGACGGGGGTTACGAGCAGTACTTC. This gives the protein CSVDGGYEQYF.

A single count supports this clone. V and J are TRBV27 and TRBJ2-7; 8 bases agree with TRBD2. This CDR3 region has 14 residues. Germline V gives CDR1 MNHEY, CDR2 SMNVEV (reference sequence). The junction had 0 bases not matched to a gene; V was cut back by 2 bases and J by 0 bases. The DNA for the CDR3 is TGTGCCAGCAGTTTAGGACTAGCCTCCTACGAGCAGTACTTC. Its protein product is CASSLGLASYEQYF.

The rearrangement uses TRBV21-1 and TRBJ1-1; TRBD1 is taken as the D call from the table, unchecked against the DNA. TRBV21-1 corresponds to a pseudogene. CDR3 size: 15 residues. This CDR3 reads CASSSGSRGNTEAFF. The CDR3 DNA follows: TGTGCCAGCAGCAGTGGCAGCAGGGGGAACACTGAAGCTTTCTTT.

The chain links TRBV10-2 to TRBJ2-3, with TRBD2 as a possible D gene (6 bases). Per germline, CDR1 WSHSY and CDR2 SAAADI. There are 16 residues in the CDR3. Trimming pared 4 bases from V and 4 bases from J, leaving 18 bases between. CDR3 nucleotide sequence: TGCGCCAGCAGTGTCCGAGGGACTCCGGGGGCAGATACGCAGTATTTT. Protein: CASSVRGTPGADTQYF.

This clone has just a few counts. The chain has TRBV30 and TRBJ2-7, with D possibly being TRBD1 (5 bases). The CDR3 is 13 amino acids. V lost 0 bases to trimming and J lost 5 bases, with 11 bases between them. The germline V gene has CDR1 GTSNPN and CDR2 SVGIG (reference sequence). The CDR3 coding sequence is TGTGCCTGGAGTGTACCCCCACAGGACGAGCAGTACTTC. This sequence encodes CAWSVPPQDEQYF.

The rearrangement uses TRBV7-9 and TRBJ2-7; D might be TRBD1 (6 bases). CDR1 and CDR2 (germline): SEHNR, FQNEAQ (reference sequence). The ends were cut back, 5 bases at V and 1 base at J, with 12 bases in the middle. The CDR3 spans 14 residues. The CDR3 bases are TGTGCCAGCAGCGTCCTACAGGGATCCTACGAGCAGTACTTC. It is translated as CASSVLQGSYEQYF.

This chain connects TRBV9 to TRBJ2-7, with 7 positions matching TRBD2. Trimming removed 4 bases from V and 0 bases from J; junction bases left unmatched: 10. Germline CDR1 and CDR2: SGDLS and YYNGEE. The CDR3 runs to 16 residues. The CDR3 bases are TGTGCCAGCAGCCCCGGGGGGTCCCCGAGCTCCTACGAGCAGTACTTC. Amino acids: CASSPGGSPSSYEQYF.

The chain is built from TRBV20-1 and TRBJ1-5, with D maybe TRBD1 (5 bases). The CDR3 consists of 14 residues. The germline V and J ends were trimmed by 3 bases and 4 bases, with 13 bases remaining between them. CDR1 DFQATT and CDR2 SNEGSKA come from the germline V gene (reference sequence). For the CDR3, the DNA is TGCAGTGCTAGTGAGACAGCCCTAAATCAGCCCCAGCATTTT. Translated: CSASETALNQPQHF.

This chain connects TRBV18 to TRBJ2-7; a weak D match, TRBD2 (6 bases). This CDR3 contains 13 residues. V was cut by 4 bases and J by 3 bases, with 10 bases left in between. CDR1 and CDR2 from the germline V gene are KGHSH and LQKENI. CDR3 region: CASSRDWNYEQYF. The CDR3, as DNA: TGTGCCAGCTCACGGGACTGGAACTACGAGCAGTACTTC.

In DNA, the CDR3 is TGTGCCAGTAGTAACCGACAGGGGAGAGTCACAGATACGCAGTATTTT. Protein sequence: CASSNRQGRVTDTQYF. The chain has TRBV19 and TRBJ2-3; 8 nucleotides line up with TRBD1. V trimming: 4 bases; J trimming: 2 bases; junction bases outside the gene matches: 8. CDR1 is LNHDA, CDR2 SQIVND, per germline (reference sequence). The CDR3 runs to 16 residues.

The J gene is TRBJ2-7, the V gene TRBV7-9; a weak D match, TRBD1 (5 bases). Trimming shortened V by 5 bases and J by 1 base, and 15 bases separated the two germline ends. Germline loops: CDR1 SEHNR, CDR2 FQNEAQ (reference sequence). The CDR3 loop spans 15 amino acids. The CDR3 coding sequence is TGTGCCAGCAGCCCCTCGCAGGGTCCGTCCTACGAGCAGTACTTC. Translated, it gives CASSPSQGPSYEQYF.

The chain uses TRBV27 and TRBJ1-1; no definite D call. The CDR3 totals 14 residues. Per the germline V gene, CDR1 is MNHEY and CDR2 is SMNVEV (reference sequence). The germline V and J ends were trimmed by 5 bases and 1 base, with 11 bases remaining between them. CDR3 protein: CASSVYRQNTEAFF. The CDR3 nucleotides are TGTGCCAGCAGTGTTTACAGACAGAACACTGAAGCTTTCTTT.

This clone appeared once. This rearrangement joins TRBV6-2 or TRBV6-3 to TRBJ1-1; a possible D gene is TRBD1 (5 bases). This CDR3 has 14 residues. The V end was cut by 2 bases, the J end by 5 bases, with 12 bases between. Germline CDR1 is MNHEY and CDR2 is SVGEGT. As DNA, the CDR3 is TGTGCCAGCAGTTACCTGGGGCGTGGAACTGAAGCTTTCTTT. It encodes CASSYLGRGTEAFF.

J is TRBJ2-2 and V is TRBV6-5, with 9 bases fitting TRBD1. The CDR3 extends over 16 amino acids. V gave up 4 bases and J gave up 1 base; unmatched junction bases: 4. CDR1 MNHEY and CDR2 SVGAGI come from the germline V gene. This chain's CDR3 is CASSSGTGMNTGELFF. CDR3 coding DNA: TGTGCCAGCAGTTCCGGGACAGGGATGAACACCGGGGAGCTGTTTTTT.

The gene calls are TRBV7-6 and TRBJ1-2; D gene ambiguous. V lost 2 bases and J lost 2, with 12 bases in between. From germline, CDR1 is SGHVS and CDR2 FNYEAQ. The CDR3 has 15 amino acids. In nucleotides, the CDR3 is TGTGCCAGCAGCTTAAACCCACACAAGAACTATGGCTACACCTTC. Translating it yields CASSLNPHKNYGYTF.

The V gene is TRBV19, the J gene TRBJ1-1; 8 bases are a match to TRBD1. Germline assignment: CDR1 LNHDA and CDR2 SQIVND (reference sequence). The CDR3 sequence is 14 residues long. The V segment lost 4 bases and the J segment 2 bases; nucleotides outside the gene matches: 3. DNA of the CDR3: TGTGCCAGTAGTAACGACAGGGGAAACACTGAAGCTTTCTTT. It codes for CASSNDRGNTEAFF.

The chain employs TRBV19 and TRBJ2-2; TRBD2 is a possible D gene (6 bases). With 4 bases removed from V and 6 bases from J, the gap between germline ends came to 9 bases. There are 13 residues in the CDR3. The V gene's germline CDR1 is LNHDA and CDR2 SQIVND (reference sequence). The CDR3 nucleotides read TGTGCCAGTAGTACCCGGGGGTCCGGGGAGCTGTTTTTT. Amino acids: CASSTRGSGELFF.

The CDR3 DNA follows: TGCGCCAGCAGCCAAGTGACAGGGCTCTATGGCTACACCTTC. Protein: CASSQVTGLYGYTF. The chain combines TRBV4-3 with TRBJ1-2; 7 bases are a match to TRBD1. CDR1 and CDR2 (germline): LGHNA, YSLEER. CDR3 length: 14 amino acids. The trim removed 1 base at V and 4 bases at J, leaving 3 bases unmatched.

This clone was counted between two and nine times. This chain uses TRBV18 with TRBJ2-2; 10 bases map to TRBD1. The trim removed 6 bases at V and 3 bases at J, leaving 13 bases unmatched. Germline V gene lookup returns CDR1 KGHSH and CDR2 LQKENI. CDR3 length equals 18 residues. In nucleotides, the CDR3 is TGTGCCAGCTCTCCTCCCACCGGGACAGGGGACGACACCGGGGAGCTGTTTTTT. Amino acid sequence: CASSPPTGTGDDTGELFF.